The clone carrying this T cell receptor (beta chain) was detected only a few times. Antigen unknown. These data belong to a study of CD8 T cells in ankylosing spondylitis. Whole-study findings and limits: Ankylosing spondylitis blood appeared to carry a characteristic TCR beta motif of roughly 8 highly homologous variants. Reactive arthritis synovial fluid and blood previously showed some of these motif variants. Reportedly, significant enrichment of disease-linked clones occurred in matched ankylosing spondylitis synovial fluid.

Preparation of TCR beta libraries was done by quantitative 5'-RACE with molecular barcodes. TCRdb passed the 5' RACE reads through MiXCR, listing each CDR3 protein once. This repertoire shows 300,000 to 400,000 distinct CDR3 sequences, over 12% found once; its top ten account for around 1%. This TCR came from a male donor with ankylosing spondylitis or in good health (not recorded which). The specimen sequenced was blood, either unsorted or a sorted T cell fraction (not recorded which).

The CDR3 loop reads CASSEAPSGNTEAFF. CDR3 in DNA: TGTGCCAGCAGTGAAGCCCCGTCAGGGAACACTGAAGCTTTCTTT. This sequence joins TRBV2 and TRBJ1-1; D is undetermined. This CDR3 contains 15 residues. Germline V lookup: CDR1 SNHLY, CDR2 FYNNEI. V was shortened by 0 bases and J by 1 base, with 9 bases between the two germline ends. Full variable domain (rest looked up from reference TRBV2 and TRBJ1-1): EPEVTQTPSHQVTQMGQEVILRCVPISNHLYFYWYRQILGQKVEFLVSFYNNEISEKSEIFDDQFSVERPDGSNFTLKIRSTKLEDSAMYFCASSEAPSGNTEAFFGQGTRLTVV.